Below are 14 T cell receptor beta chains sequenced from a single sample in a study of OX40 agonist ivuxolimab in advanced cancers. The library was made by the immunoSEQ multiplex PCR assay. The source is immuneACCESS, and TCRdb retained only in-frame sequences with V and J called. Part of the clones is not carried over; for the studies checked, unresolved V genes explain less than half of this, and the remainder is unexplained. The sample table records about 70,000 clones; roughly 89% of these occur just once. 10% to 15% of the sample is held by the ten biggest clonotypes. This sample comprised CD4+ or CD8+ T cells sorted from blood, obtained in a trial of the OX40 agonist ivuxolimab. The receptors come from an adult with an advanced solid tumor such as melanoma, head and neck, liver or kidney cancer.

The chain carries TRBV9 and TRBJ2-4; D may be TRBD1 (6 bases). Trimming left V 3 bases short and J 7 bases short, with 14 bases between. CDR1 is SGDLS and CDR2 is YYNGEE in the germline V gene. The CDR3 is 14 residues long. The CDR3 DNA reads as TGTGCCAGCAGCGGGGGACATAAGGCGAACATTCAGTACTTC. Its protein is CASSGGHKANIQYF.

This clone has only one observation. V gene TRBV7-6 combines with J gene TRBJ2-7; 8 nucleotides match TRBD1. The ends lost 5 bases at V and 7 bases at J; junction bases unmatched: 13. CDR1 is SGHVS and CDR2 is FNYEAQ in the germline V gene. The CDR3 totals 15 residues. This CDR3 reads CASSGGQGGSLEQYF. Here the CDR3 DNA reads TGTGCCAGCAGCGGAGGACAGGGAGGCAGTCTAGAGCAGTACTTC.

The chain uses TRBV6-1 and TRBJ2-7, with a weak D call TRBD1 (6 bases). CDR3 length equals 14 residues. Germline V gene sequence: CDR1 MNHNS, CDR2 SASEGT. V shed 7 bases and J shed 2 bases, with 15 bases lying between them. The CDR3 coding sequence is TGTGCCAGCAACCTCGGACAGACTGCCTACGAGCAGTACTTC. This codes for CASNLGQTAYEQYF.

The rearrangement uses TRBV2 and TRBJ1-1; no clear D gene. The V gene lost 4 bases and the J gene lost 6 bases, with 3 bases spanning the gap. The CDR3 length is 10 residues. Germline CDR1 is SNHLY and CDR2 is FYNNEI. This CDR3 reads CASSGPEAFF. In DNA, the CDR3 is TGTGCCAGCAGTGGACCTGAAGCTTTCTTT.

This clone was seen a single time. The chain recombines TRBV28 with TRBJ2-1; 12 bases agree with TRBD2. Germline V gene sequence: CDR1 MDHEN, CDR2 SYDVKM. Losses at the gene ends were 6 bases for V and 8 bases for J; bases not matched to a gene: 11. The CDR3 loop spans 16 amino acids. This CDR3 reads CASSRTLAGGKDEQFF. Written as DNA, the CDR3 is TGTGCCAGCAGCCGAACCCTAGCGGGAGGGAAGGATGAGCAGTTCTTC.

CDR3 sequence: CASSLAHRNPYGYTF. The CDR3 DNA reads TGTGCCAGCAGCTTGGCCCACAGGAACCCTTATGGCTACACCTTC. The rearrangement links TRBV5-5 to TRBJ1-2; a possible D gene is TRBD1 (5 bases). In germline, CDR1 is SGHKS, CDR2 YYEKEE (reference sequence). The CDR3 totals 15 residues. V gave up 0 bases and J gave up 5 bases, with 14 bases separating them.

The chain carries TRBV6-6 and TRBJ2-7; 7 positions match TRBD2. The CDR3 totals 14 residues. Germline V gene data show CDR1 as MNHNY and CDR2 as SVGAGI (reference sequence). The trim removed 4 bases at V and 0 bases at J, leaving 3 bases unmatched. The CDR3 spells CASSLGGSSYEQYF. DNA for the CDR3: TGTGCCAGCAGTTTGGGCGGGAGCTCCTACGAGCAGTACTTC.

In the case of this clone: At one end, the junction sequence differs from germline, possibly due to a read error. CDR3 in amino acids: CANLRASGELVF. The CDR3 DNA sequence: TGTGCCAACCTACGGGCGTCCGGGGAGCTGGTTTTT. The chain employs TRBV27 and TRBJ2-2, with D possibly TRBD2 on 5 matching bases. The CDR3 runs 12 residues. The germline gives CDR1 MNHEY, CDR2 SMNVEV (reference sequence).

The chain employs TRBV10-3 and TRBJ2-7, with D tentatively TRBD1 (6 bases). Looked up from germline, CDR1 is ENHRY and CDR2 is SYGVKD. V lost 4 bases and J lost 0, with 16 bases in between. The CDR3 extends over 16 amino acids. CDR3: CAISGTGTRSSYEQYF. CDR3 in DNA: TGTGCCATCAGTGGGACTGGGACACGCAGCTCCTACGAGCAGTACTTC.

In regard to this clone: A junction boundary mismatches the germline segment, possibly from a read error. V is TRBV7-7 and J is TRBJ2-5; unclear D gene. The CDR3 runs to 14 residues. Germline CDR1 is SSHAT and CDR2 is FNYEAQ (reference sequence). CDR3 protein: CASSSGPAEETQYF. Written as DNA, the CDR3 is TGTGCTAGCAGCTCCGGGCCAGCCGAGGAGACCCAGTACTTC.

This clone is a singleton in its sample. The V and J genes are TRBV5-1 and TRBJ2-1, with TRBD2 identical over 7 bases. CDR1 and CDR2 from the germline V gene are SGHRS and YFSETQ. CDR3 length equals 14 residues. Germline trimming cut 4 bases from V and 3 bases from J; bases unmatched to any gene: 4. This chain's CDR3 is CASSASGNYNEQFF. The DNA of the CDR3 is TGCGCCAGCAGCGCAAGCGGGAACTACAATGAGCAGTTCTTC.

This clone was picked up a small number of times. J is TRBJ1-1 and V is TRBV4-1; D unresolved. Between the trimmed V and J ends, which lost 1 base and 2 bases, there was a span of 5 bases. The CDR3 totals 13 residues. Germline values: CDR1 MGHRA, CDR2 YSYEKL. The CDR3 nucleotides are TGCGCCAGCAGCCAAGTTCGCAACACTGAAGCTTTCTTT. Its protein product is CASSQVRNTEAFF.

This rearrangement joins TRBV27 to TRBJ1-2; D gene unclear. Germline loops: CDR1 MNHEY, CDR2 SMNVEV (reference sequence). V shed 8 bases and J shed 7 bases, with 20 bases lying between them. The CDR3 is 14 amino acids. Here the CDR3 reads CASHGASSWGGYTF. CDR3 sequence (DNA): TGTGCCAGCCACGGAGCGTCCTCCTGGGGTGGCTACACCTTC.

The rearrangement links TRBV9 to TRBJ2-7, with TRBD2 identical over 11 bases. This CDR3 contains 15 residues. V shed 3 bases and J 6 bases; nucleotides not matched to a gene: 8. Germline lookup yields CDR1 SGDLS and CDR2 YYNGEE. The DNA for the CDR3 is TGTGCCAGCAGCGACACTAGCGGGAGCGCGGCCGAGCAGTACTTC. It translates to CASSDTSGSAAEQYF.